One and the same sample provided the 22 T cell receptor beta chains below, sequenced in a study of T-cell memory formation after mild COVID-19. TCRdb analysed the 5' RACE reads with MiXCR anew, one entry per CDR3 protein. Among 250,000 to 300,000 distinct CDR3 sequences listed, 15% to 20% were seen once. Sequenced input: PBMCs or a T cell subset sorted from them (not recorded which). Receptors were obtained from a man aged 18 to 30 who had mild COVID-19 (a few samples of this study predate the infection). Cell type and time point are not known.

This clonotype appeared a few times. The rearrangement uses TRBV7-2 and TRBJ2-7, with D perhaps given as TRBD1 or TRBD2 (6 bases each). V lost 5 bases and J 5 bases, leaving 16 bases between the germline ends. The CDR3 loop spans 14 amino acids. CDR1 and CDR2 (germline): SGHTA, FQGNSA. The DNA for the CDR3 is TGTGCCAGCAGCCCCCGGGGGCTGACTAACGAGCAGTACTTC. Its protein is CASSPRGLTNEQYF.

V gene TRBV20-1 combines with J gene TRBJ2-7; D uncertain. The CDR3 is 12 residues long. Germline values: CDR1 DFQATT, CDR2 SNEGSKA (reference sequence). V was cut by 4 bases and J by 2 bases, with 9 bases left in between. The CDR3 region has the DNA TGCAGTGCTAAGGGCAGCACCTACGAGCAGTACTTC. Its translation: CSAKGSTYEQYF.

This clonotype was picked up a small number of times. The chain links TRBV6-5 to TRBJ1-1, with D hard to call. The germline CDR1 and CDR2 sequences are MNHEY and SVGAGI. V was clipped by 6 bases and J by 3 bases, with 5 bases between them. This CDR3 is built from 11 residues. The CDR3 sequence: CASRRYTEAFF. The DNA for the CDR3 is TGTGCCAGCAGACGGTACACTGAAGCTTTCTTT.

The chain joins TRBV2 to TRBJ1-5, with no clear D. The CDR3 has 13 amino acids. Trimming pared 8 bases from V and 7 bases from J, leaving 15 bases between. CDR1 and CDR2 (germline): SNHLY, FYNNEI. The CDR3 nucleotides are TGTGCCAGCTCGGAGGAGGGCGGCCAGCCCCAGCATTTT. This codes for CASSEEGGQPQHF.

This clonotype was seen a few times. This chain links TRBV14 with TRBJ1-4; 7 positions match TRBD1. Germline V lookup: CDR1 SGHDN, CDR2 FVKESK. J lost 7 bases, V lost 9 bases, and 8 bases had no gene match. This CDR3 is 13 amino acids long. The CDR3 protein is CARSKQGTEKLFF. The CDR3 nucleotides are TGTGCCAGGTCGAAACAGGGGACTGAAAAACTGTTTTTT. Based on the CDR3 plus reference TRBV14 and TRBJ1-4, the full variable domain is EAGVTQFPSHSVIEKGQTVTLRCDPISGHDNLYWYRRVMGKEIKFLLHFVKESKQDESGMPNNRFLAERTGGTYSTLKVQPAELEDSGVYFCARSKQGTEKLFFGSGTQLSVL.

The rearrangement uses TRBV11-2 and TRBJ2-2; D gene unclear. The CDR3 has 14 amino acids. The V gene's germline CDR1 is SGHAT and CDR2 FQNNGV. V was shortened by 6 bases and J by 5 bases, with 13 bases between the two germline ends. DNA of the CDR3: TGTGCCAGCAGTGCCCAAGAGAGAACCGGGGAGCTGTTTTTT. It translates to CASSAQERTGELFF. Full variable domain (rest looked up from reference TRBV11-2 and TRBJ2-2): EAGVAQSPRYKIIEKRQSVAFWCNPISGHATLYWYQQILGQGPKLLIQFQNNGVVDDSQLPKDRFSAERLKGVDSTLKIQPAKLEDSAVYLCASSAQERTGELFFGEGSRLTVL.

This clonotype was seen at least ten times. The chain joins TRBV5-1 to TRBJ2-3; D tentatively reads TRBD1 or TRBD2 (5 bases each). V was pared by 0 bases and J by 3 bases, with 11 bases between. This CDR3 is 15 amino acids long. Germline V gene sequence: CDR1 SGHRS, CDR2 YFSETQ. The CDR3 DNA is TGCGCCAGCAGCTTGGAGTCTGGGGGAACAGATACGCAGTATTTT. Translating gives CASSLESGGTDTQYF.

This clonotype was seen at least ten times. The chain joins TRBV7-3 to TRBJ1-1; D is perhaps TRBD1 (5 bases). V gave up 1 base and J gave up 5 bases, with 11 bases separating them. The germline V gene encodes CDR1 SGHTA and CDR2 FQGTGA. The CDR3 totals 14 residues. CDR3 sequence: CASSLKGVRTEAFF. CDR3 coding DNA: TGTGCCAGCAGCTTAAAAGGGGTTCGAACTGAAGCTTTCTTT.

This chain connects TRBV6-5 to TRBJ2-1; 10 bases align to TRBD2. The J segment lost 2 bases and the V segment lost 2 bases, leaving 3 bases of the junction unmatched. The CDR3 totals 16 residues. Germline CDR1 reads MNHEY; CDR2 reads SVGAGI. CDR3 region: CASSYLAGVTYNEQFF. The CDR3 nucleotides are TGTGCCAGCAGTTACCTAGCGGGGGTAACCTACAATGAGCAGTTCTTC.

The chain links TRBV6-5 to TRBJ2-7, with 7 positions matching TRBD2. The CDR3 length is 15 residues. Trimming cost V 0 bases and J 3 bases; bases outside gene matches: 5. Per germline, CDR1 MNHEY and CDR2 SVGAGI. CDR3: CASSYSDGGGYEQYF. The CDR3 DNA follows: TGTGCCAGCAGTTACTCCGACGGCGGGGGCTACGAGCAGTACTTC.

The chain is built from TRBV18 and TRBJ2-7, with 7 bases lining up with TRBD1. CDR3 size: 12 residues. After removal of 3 bases from V and 5 bases from J, the junction contained 1 base not matched to a gene. The germline V gene has CDR1 KGHSH and CDR2 LQKENI. CDR3 coding DNA: TGTGCCAGCTCACCGACAGGGCACGAGCAGTACGTC. This translates into CASSPTGHEQYV.

J is TRBJ1-1 and V is TRBV7-9; D remains ambiguous. The CDR3 totals 14 residues. Between the trimmed V and J ends, which lost 0 bases and 6 bases, there was a span of 11 bases. Germline lookup yields CDR1 SEHNR and CDR2 FQNEAQ (reference sequence). CDR3 region: CASSLALGPAEAFF. CDR3 bases: TGTGCCAGCAGCTTAGCGCTGGGCCCCGCTGAAGCTTTCTTT.

In this sample, this clonotype turned up a few times. The rearrangement uses TRBV20-1 and TRBJ1-3; 9 bases map to TRBD1. J gave up 0 bases and V 5 bases, and 5 bases lay outside the gene matches. The CDR3 contains 15 residues. Germline V CDR1 and CDR2: DFQATT, SNEGSKA (reference sequence). CDR3 amino acids: CSAPTGGPSGNTIYF. The CDR3 nucleotides are TGCAGTGCTCCGACAGGGGGACCCTCTGGAAACACCATATATTTT.

V is TRBV6-5 and J is TRBJ2-7; 8 bases are shared with TRBD1. V lost 6 bases and J lost 5; bases outside the gene matches: 15. This CDR3 region has 16 residues. The germline CDR1 and CDR2 sequences are MNHEY and SVGAGI. The CDR3 DNA follows: TGTGCCAGCAGGCTATCTCCGGACAGGGTTTTCCACGAGCAGTACTTC. This translates into CASRLSPDRVFHEQYF.

This sequence joins TRBV7-9 and TRBJ2-3; D may correspond to TRBD1 or TRBD2 (5 bases each). Germline CDR1 and CDR2: SEHNR and FQNEAQ (reference sequence). V shed 4 bases and J shed 0 bases, with 17 bases lying between them. The CDR3 extends over 17 amino acids. The CDR3 here is CASSSRNTGGSTDTQYF. The CDR3 DNA reads TGTGCCAGCAGCTCGCGTAACACAGGAGGAAGCACAGATACGCAGTATTTT.

This clonotype was found a few times. CDR3 bases: TGTGCCATCAGTGTAAACAGGGAACCCGGGGAGCTGTTTTTT. Its protein product is CAISVNREPGELFF. The rearrangement joins TRBV10-3 to TRBJ2-2; D is perhaps TRBD1 (6 bases). Trimming stripped 4 bases from V and 6 bases from J, with 12 bases between. The CDR3 loop spans 14 amino acids. In germline, CDR1 is ENHRY, CDR2 SYGVKD.

This clonotype was counted between two and nine times. This chain connects TRBV4-3 to TRBJ1-2; tentatively, D is TRBD1 (5 bases). CDR1 is LGHNA and CDR2 is YSLEER in the germline V gene. Trimming shortened V by 0 bases and J by 6 bases, and 17 bases separated the two germline ends. CDR3 size: 16 residues. This chain's CDR3 is CASSQDAGPNAHGYTF. The CDR3 DNA reads TGCGCCAGCAGCCAAGATGCGGGACCTAACGCGCATGGCTACACCTTC.

V gene TRBV9 combines with J gene TRBJ2-1, with D possibly being TRBD2 (6 bases). Deletions cut 0 bases from V and 0 bases from J, with 7 bases between. The CDR3 length is 15 residues. CDR1 is SGDLS, CDR2 YYNGEE, per germline. The chain's CDR3 is CASSVDGGSYNEQFF. The CDR3 bases are TGTGCCAGCAGCGTAGACGGGGGCTCCTACAATGAGCAGTTCTTC.

There are a few counts of this clonotype. The CDR3 spells CASSLADGYGYF. The CDR3 coding sequence is TGTGCCAGCAGCTTAGCGGACGGATATGGGTACTTC. This chain joins TRBV7-9 and TRBJ2-7, with D unresolved. Per the germline V gene, CDR1 is SEHNR and CDR2 is FQNEAQ (reference sequence). The CDR3 is 12 amino acids. The V and J ends lost 0 bases and 12 bases respectively, with 12 bases between them. Filled out from reference TRBV7-9 and TRBJ2-7, the complete variable domain reads DTGVSQNPRHKITKRGQNVTFRCDPISEHNRLYWYRQTLGQGPEFLTYFQNEAQLEKSRLLSDRFSAERPKGSFSTLEIQRTEQGDSAMYLCASSLADGYGYFGPGTRLTVT.

This clonotype was detected only a few times. The chain recombines TRBV20-1 with TRBJ1-2, with D uncertain. Germline CDR1 reads DFQATT; CDR2 reads SNEGSKA (reference sequence). Trimming took 1 base from V and 4 from J, leaving 10 bases between them. The CDR3 has 13 residues. The CDR3: CSARGQLIYGYTF. For the CDR3, the DNA is TGCAGTGCTAGAGGGCAGCTGATCTATGGCTACACCTTC.

The chain is built from TRBV6-2 or TRBV6-3 and TRBJ1-3; D gene ambiguous. V was clipped by 5 bases and J by 4 bases, with 12 bases between them. The CDR3 sequence is 14 residues long. Germline CDR1 MNHEY, CDR2 SVGEGT. The CDR3 DNA reads as TGTGCCAGCAGTCGTTCGGACGTCGGAAACACCATATATTTT. Its translation: CASSRSDVGNTIYF.

This clonotype was observed at least ten times. V is TRBV4-3 and J is TRBJ2-1; either TRBD1 or TRBD2 may fit D (5 bases each). This CDR3 region has 17 residues. Trimming stripped 0 bases from V and 0 bases from J, with 12 bases between. Germline lookup yields CDR1 LGHNA and CDR2 YSLEER. CDR3 loop: CASSQDLGASSYNEQFF. CDR3 DNA: TGCGCCAGCAGCCAAGATCTCGGGGCCAGCTCCTACAATGAGCAGTTCTTC.